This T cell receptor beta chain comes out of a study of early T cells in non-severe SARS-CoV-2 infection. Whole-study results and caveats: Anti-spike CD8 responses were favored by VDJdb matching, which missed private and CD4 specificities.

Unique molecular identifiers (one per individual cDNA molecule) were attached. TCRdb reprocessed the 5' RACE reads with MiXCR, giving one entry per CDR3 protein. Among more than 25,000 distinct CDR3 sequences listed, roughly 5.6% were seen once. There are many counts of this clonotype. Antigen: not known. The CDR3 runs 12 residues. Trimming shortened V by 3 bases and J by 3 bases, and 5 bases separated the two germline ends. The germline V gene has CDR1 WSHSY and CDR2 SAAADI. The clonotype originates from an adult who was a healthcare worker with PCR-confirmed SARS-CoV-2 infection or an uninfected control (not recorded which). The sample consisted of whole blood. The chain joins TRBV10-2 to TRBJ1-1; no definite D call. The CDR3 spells CASSEGYTEAFF. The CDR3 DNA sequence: TGCGCCAGCAGTGAAGGGTACACTGAAGCTTTCTTT.